Listed below are T cell receptor beta chains from one sample, sequenced in a study of cytomegalovirus exposure and HLA in healthy donors. The table came from immunoSEQ multiplex PCR; TCRdb's copy has only in-frame clones and leaves some out. The sample consists of about 200,000 clones, around 87% of them appearing once. Sequences were obtained from PBMCs. Source of these receptors: a woman between 18 and 29 years old in good health and CMV-seronegative. The conserved cysteine and the conserved F or W are not part of the CDR3 here. D genes are given only for firm matches.

v_call: TRBV14
d_call: NA
cdr3_aa: ASSQGGVFLYNEQF

v_call: TRBV29-1
d_call: NA
cdr3_aa: SVETGQTGANVLT

v_call: TRBV20-1
d_call: NA
cdr3_aa: SAPRTDTQY

v_call: TRBV25-1
d_call: TRBD1
cdr3_aa: ASSAPVFRTGANEKLF

v_call: TRBV2
d_call: NA
cdr3_aa: ASSEVVAGETQY

v_call: TRBV5-1
d_call: NA
cdr3_aa: ASQGSYNEQF

v_call: TRBV5-3
d_call: TRBD2
cdr3_aa: ARSLEGASGIFLDTQY

v_call: TRBV6-6
d_call: NA
cdr3_aa: ASVRNSEQF

v_call: TRBV5-1
d_call: TRBD1
cdr3_aa: ASSSTGVGNTIY

v_call: TRBV18
d_call: TRBD1
cdr3_aa: ASSPQDRVYNEQF

v_call: TRBV6-5
d_call: NA
cdr3_aa: ASSYSGPSDREAF

v_call: TRBV29-1
d_call: TRBD1
cdr3_aa: SARTGGATNTEAF

v_call: TRBV7-2
d_call: NA
cdr3_aa: ASSFNSRTDTQY

v_call: TRBV6-6
d_call: NA
cdr3_aa: ASSYSRGLRNQPQH

v_call: TRBV30
d_call: TRBD1
cdr3_aa: AWNPGQGKSPLH

v_call: TRBV4-1
d_call: TRBD2
cdr3_aa: ASSQVRSGGAPGQETQY

v_call: TRBV30
d_call: NA
cdr3_aa: AWRKRTITDTQY

v_call: TRBV5-1
d_call: TRBD1
cdr3_aa: ASSFGTGGNEKLF

v_call: TRBV2
d_call: NA
cdr3_aa: ASSVGVGGQY

v_call: TRBV11-2
d_call: NA
cdr3_aa: ASSINTYEQY

v_call: TRBV6-5
d_call: NA
cdr3_aa: ASSAGGGYQY

v_call: TRBV30
d_call: NA
cdr3_aa: AWGGAYEQY

v_call: TRBV7-8
d_call: TRBD1
cdr3_aa: ASSSRGLYGYT

v_call: TRBV2
d_call: TRBD1
cdr3_aa: ASSEGPGGRTGELF

v_call: TRBV7-9
d_call: NA
cdr3_aa: ASSLRDTEAF

v_call: TRBV6-5
d_call: TRBD2
cdr3_aa: ASRQLAGYNEQF

v_call: TRBV30
d_call: NA
cdr3_aa: AWSVPGGGGYT

v_call: TRBV7-9
d_call: NA
cdr3_aa: ASSSRDSYEQY

v_call: TRBV16
d_call: TRBD1
cdr3_aa: ASSPSPGTGTGGGNTIY

v_call: TRBV18
d_call: NA
cdr3_aa: ASSPLSDTGTLPGELF

v_call: TRBV20-1
d_call: NA
cdr3_aa: GGNSYNEQF

v_call: TRBV11-3
d_call: NA
cdr3_aa: ASSLERLGLQETQY

v_call: TRBV28
d_call: NA
cdr3_aa: ASSIFQGDSYEQY

v_call: TRBV6-5
d_call: TRBD2
cdr3_aa: ASSYSGGGPTYEQY

v_call: TRBV27
d_call: NA
cdr3_aa: ASKTATNEKLF